This TCR beta chain was retrieved from a study of shared clonotypes between healthy human individuals. Study-level results: Represented diversity, genetic and exposure-history alike, was limited by few donors.

The assay was immunoSEQ multiplex PCR, and TCRdb's table has in-frame clones only and misses some. The profile shows over a million clones, roughly 75% of them singletons. The sample holds many counts of this clone. Its target is unknown. The germline V gene encodes CDR1 SEHNR and CDR2 FQNEAQ (reference sequence). The CDR3 length is 14 residues. Trimming took 11 bases from V and 4 from J, leaving 20 bases between them. This TCR came from a man younger than 35 in good health. V and J are TRBV7-9 and TRBJ2-5; possible D gene TRBD1, 6 bases. What was sequenced was memory CD4+ T cells sorted from blood. Subset here: CD45RA-negative fraction. The CDR3 region has the DNA TGTGCCTGGGGGCCGGACCCGAGGGGAGAGACCCAGTACTTC. This sequence encodes CAWGPDPRGETQYF.